Below, 22 T cell receptor beta chains from the same sample are listed, as sequenced in a study of beta chain features in type 1 diabetes. Points from the study as a whole: Moderate but significant shortening of TCRB CDR3s was recorded in all four CD4+ subsets from Type 1 diabetes patients.

Reverse transcription of all isolated RNA meant that expressed TCRB transcripts were sequenced. TCRdb's table, derived via immunoSEQ multiplex PCR, lists solely in-frame clones and lacks some. The sample consists of some 70,000 clones, just under 50% of them appearing once. These receptors have no known antigen. The source material was central memory CD4+ T cells from blood. The receptors were gathered from a man aged 30-40 years with type 1 diabetes.

This clone was counted only a few times. The chain is built from TRBV7-2 and TRBJ2-3; D gene uncertain. There are 15 residues in the CDR3. V was trimmed by 0 bases and J by 7 bases, leaving 14 bases between them. Germline loops: CDR1 SGHTA, CDR2 FQGNSA. The CDR3 is CASSLALGEVNTQYF. The CDR3 DNA reads TGTGCCAGCAGCTTAGCGCTTGGCGAGGTGAATACGCAGTATTTT.

This clone was observed a few times. The CDR3: CAWSAGPYEQYF. Here the CDR3 DNA reads TGTGCCTGGAGCGCGGGACCGTACGAGCAGTACTTC. V gene TRBV30 combines with J gene TRBJ2-7, with a weak D call TRBD2 (6 bases). This CDR3 has 12 amino acids. Deletions cut 3 bases from V and 4 bases from J, with 10 bases between. In germline, CDR1 is GTSNPN, CDR2 SVGIG (reference sequence). The full variable domain, in which reference TRBV30 and TRBJ2-7 provide the parts outside the CDR3, is SQTIHQWPATLVQPVGSPLSLECTVEGTSNPNLYWYRQAAGRGLQLLFYSVGIGQISSEVPQNLSASRPQDRQFILSSKKLLLSDSGFYLCAWSAGPYEQYFGPGTRLTVT.

This clone appeared a single time. The chain uses TRBV4-1 and TRBJ1-2; D perhaps matches TRBD1 (5 bases). From germline, CDR1 is MGHRA and CDR2 YSYEKL. V lost 0 bases and J 2 bases, leaving 10 bases between the germline ends. The CDR3 covers 15 residues. The CDR3 reads CASSQEAGFNYGYTF. CDR3 bases: TGCGCCAGCAGCCAAGAGGCAGGGTTCAACTATGGCTACACCTTC.

The V call is TRBV2, the J call TRBJ1-3; the match to TRBD1 covers 8 bases. Trimming removed 3 bases from V and 4 bases from J; junction bases left unmatched: 2. Germline V CDR1 and CDR2: SNHLY, FYNNEI. The length of the CDR3 is 14 residues. The CDR3 bases are TGTGCCAGCAGTGATCGGACAGGGGGAAACACCATATATTTT. Protein product: CASSDRTGGNTIYF.

The chain is built from TRBV15 and TRBJ1-5; 7 bases align to TRBD1. Trimming removed 1 base from V and 7 bases from J; junction bases left unmatched: 10. The CDR3 contains 16 residues. Germline lookup yields CDR1 LNHNV and CDR2 YYDKDF (reference sequence). This chain's CDR3 is CATSRVGRGLRQPQHF. The CDR3 DNA reads as TGTGCCACCAGCAGAGTCGGCAGGGGGTTGAGGCAGCCCCAGCATTTT. The full variable domain, its missing parts supplied by reference TRBV15 and TRBJ1-5, is DAMVIQNPRYQVTQFGKPVTLSCSQTLNHNVMYWYQQKSSQAPKLLFHYYDKDFNNEADTPDNFQSRRPNTSFCFLDIRSPGLGDTAMYLCATSRVGRGLRQPQHFGDGTRLSIL.

This clone was counted only a few times. The chain links TRBV11-3 to TRBJ1-2, with D tentatively TRBD1 (6 bases). V was pared by 5 bases and J by 2 bases, with 9 bases between. Germline V gene data show CDR1 as SGHNT and CDR2 as YENEEA. This CDR3 spans 13 amino acids. The CDR3 region has the DNA TGTGCCAGCAGCCAAGGACAGAACTATGGCTACACCTTC. Translated, it gives CASSQGQNYGYTF.

This clone has a single count. The rearrangement links TRBV28 to TRBJ1-2; 9 positions match TRBD1. The CDR3 is 15 residues long. CDR1 and CDR2 (germline): MDHEN, SYDVKM. The V and J ends lost 7 bases and 6 bases, in that order; junction bases with no gene match: 12. CDR3 sequence reads: CASTHRGRGGHGYTF. Here the CDR3 DNA reads TGTGCCAGCACCCACAGGGGGCGAGGGGGGCATGGCTACACCTTC.

This clone is a singleton in its sample. This chain uses TRBV25-1 with TRBJ2-1; a possible D gene is TRBD1 (6 bases). V dropped 6 bases and J dropped 4 bases, with 13 bases sitting between them. The CDR3 is 14 residues long. Germline-derived CDR1 and CDR2 are MGHDK and SYGVNS. Here the CDR3 DNA reads TGTGCCAGCAGCGGGGCAGGGGTGTACAATGAGCAGTTCTTC. Amino acid sequence: CASSGAGVYNEQFF.

This clone showed up just a few times. This chain connects TRBV7-8 to TRBJ2-7, with 9 bases identical to TRBD2. CDR1 and CDR2 (germline): SGHVS, FQNEAQ. V trimming: 3 bases; J trimming: 2 bases; junction bases outside the gene matches: 2. The CDR3 contains 14 residues. The CDR3 nucleotides are TGTGCCAGCAGCTTTAGCGGGGGAACCTACGAGCAGTACTTC. Protein sequence: CASSFSGGTYEQYF.

This chain uses TRBV11-2 with TRBJ2-7; TRBD2 matches at 10 bases. The CDR3 covers 15 residues. In germline, CDR1 is SGHAT, CDR2 FQNNGV. V lost 4 bases, J lost 4 bases, and 7 bases stayed unmatched. CDR3 amino acids: CASSSGLAETYEQYF. The CDR3 DNA reads TGTGCCAGCAGCTCTGGACTAGCGGAGACGTACGAGCAGTACTTC.

This clone was observed a handful of times. The V gene is TRBV9, the J gene TRBJ2-3; the match to TRBD2 covers 11 bases. The J segment lost 0 bases and the V segment lost 3 bases, leaving 12 bases of the junction unmatched. The CDR3 extends over 19 amino acids. Germline assignment: CDR1 SGDLS and CDR2 YYNGEE. In DNA form, the CDR3 reads TGTGCCAGCAGCGCCGGTCGAACTAGCGGGGGACTTAGCACAGATACGCAGTATTTT. This sequence encodes CASSAGRTSGGLSTDTQYF.

The rearrangement uses TRBV19 and TRBJ2-2; 8 nucleotides agree with TRBD2. This CDR3 region has 16 residues. The ends lost 7 bases at V and 6 bases at J; junction bases unmatched: 13. The germline V gene encodes CDR1 LNHDA and CDR2 SQIVND (reference sequence). The DNA for the CDR3 is TGTGCCAGTACTCCCTCGGCGGGGGGTACCGCCGGGGAGCTGTTTTTT. Translation gives CASTPSAGGTAGELFF.

The chain has TRBV19 and TRBJ1-2; D unclear. The CDR3 sequence is 16 residues long. Per the germline V gene, CDR1 is LNHDA and CDR2 is SQIVND (reference sequence). V was shortened by 6 bases and J by 4 bases, with 21 bases between the two germline ends. The CDR3 is CASSPYAEPSGYGYTF. The CDR3 DNA follows: TGTGCCAGTAGCCCTTACGCCGAGCCCTCTGGCTATGGCTACACCTTC.

The chain is built from TRBV5-1 and TRBJ2-3, with TRBD1 identical over 7 bases. J gave up 4 bases and V 4 bases, and 6 bases lay outside the gene matches. This CDR3 is built from 14 residues. Germline assignment: CDR1 SGHRS and CDR2 YFSETQ. CDR3 DNA: TGCGCCAGCAGCCCCCCCGACAGGGCAGATACGCAGTATTTT. Its protein is CASSPPDRADTQYF.

The genes are TRBV27 and TRBJ2-1; the match to TRBD2 covers 10 bases. The germline V gene encodes CDR1 MNHEY and CDR2 SMNVEV (reference sequence). The junction had 6 bases not matched to a gene; V was cut back by 4 bases and J by 0 bases. CDR3 size: 17 residues. The CDR3 loop is CASSYSGGSGSYNEQFF. In DNA, the CDR3 is TGTGCCAGCAGTTATAGCGGGGGGTCCGGCTCCTACAATGAGCAGTTCTTC.

The chain couples TRBV5-1 to TRBJ2-1; 9 bases map to TRBD2. Looked up from germline, CDR1 is SGHRS and CDR2 is YFSETQ. The CDR3 is 18 residues long. The V segment lost 0 bases and the J segment 0 bases; nucleotides outside the gene matches: 7. The CDR3 region has the DNA TGCGCCAGCAGCTTGGTCCCTAGCGGGGTCAGCTCCTACAATGAGCAGTTCTTC. Protein: CASSLVPSGVSSYNEQFF.

The chain recombines TRBV7-9 with TRBJ2-1, with 8 bases aligning to TRBD2. CDR1 SEHNR and CDR2 FQNEAQ come from the germline V gene (reference sequence). V trimming: 5 bases; J trimming: 7 bases; junction bases outside the gene matches: 13. This CDR3 region has 16 residues. The CDR3 nucleotides read TGTGCCAGCAGCGTTGGGTCTCGCGGGGGGATTAATGAGCAGTTCTTC. It is translated as CASSVGSRGGINEQFF.

The J gene is TRBJ1-1, the V gene TRBV5-6, with D unresolved. Germline V CDR1 and CDR2: SGHDT, YYEEEE. Trimming stripped 4 bases from V and 2 bases from J, with 18 bases between. This CDR3 spans 16 amino acids. The CDR3 sequence: CASSAGGKILNTEAFF. CDR3 sequence (DNA): TGTGCCAGCAGCGCGGGCGGGAAGATATTAAACACTGAAGCTTTCTTT. Looking up the rest from reference TRBV5-6 and TRBJ1-1 gives the full variable domain: DAGVTQSPTHLIKTRGQQVTLRCSPKSGHDTVSWYQQALGQGPQFIFQYYEEEERQRGNFPDRFSGHQFPNYSSELNVNALLLGDSALYLCASSAGGKILNTEAFFGQGTRLTVV.

The genes are TRBV30 and TRBJ1-6; possible D gene TRBD1, 5 bases. The CDR3 is 11 residues long. Trimming took 3 bases from V and 12 from J, leaving 9 bases between them. Germline V gene sequence: CDR1 GTSNPN, CDR2 SVGIG (reference sequence). In nucleotides, the CDR3 is TGTGCCTGGAGCAGGGAAGGACCCCTCCACTTT. Amino acids: CAWSREGPLHF.

This clone has a handful of counts. The V call is TRBV11-3, the J call TRBJ1-1; D possibly corresponds to TRBD1 (5 bases). CDR3 length: 15 residues. Germline V gene data show CDR1 as SGHNT and CDR2 as YENEEA. Trimming shortened V by 3 bases and J by 0 bases, and 11 bases separated the two germline ends. The CDR3 DNA follows: TGTGCCAGCAGCTTCCAGGGAACGATGAACACTGAAGCTTTCTTT. Translated: CASSFQGTMNTEAFF.

This chain joins TRBV9 and TRBJ2-5; tentative D call: TRBD2 (5 bases). The germline V gene has CDR1 SGDLS and CDR2 YYNGEE. This CDR3 contains 12 residues. V gave up 3 bases and J gave up 4 bases, with 7 bases separating them. CDR3 sequence: CASSAAGETQYF. CDR3 coding DNA: TGTGCCAGCAGCGCGGCGGGAGAGACCCAGTACTTC.

The rearrangement joins TRBV6-6 to TRBJ2-7; D might be TRBD2 (7 bases). This CDR3 is built from 14 residues. V lost 5 bases to trimming and J lost 4 bases, with 15 bases between them. Germline V gene sequence: CDR1 MNHNY, CDR2 SVGAGI (reference sequence). The CDR3 protein is CASSRTAGGYEQYF. CDR3 nucleotides: TGTGCCAGCAGTAGGACAGCCGGGGGGTACGAGCAGTACTTC.